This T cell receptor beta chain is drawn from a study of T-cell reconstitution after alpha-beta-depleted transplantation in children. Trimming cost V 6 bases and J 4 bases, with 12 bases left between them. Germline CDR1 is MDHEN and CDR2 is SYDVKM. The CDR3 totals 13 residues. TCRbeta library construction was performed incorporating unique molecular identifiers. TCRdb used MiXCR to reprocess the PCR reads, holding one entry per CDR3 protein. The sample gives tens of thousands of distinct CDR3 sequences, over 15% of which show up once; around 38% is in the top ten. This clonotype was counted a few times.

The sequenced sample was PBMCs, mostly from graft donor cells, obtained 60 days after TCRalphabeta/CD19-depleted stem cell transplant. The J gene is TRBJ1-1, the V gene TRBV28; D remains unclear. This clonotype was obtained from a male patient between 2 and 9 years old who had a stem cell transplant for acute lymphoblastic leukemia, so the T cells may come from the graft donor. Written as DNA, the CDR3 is TGTGCCAGCAGCCCCGGAGGATTCACTGAAGCTTTCTTT. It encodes CASSPGGFTEAFF.